The 18 T cell receptor beta chains below all came from one sample that was sequenced in a study of OX40 agonist ivuxolimab in advanced cancers. Sequencing was performed with immunoSEQ multiplex PCR; in TCRdb, only in-frame clones are kept and a portion is missing. The data show roughly 53,000 clones, with 60% to 80% seen just once and less than 2.5% held by the top ten. This sample comprised CD4+ or CD8+ T cells sorted from blood, obtained in a trial of the OX40 agonist ivuxolimab. Receptors originate from an adult with an advanced solid tumor such as melanoma, head and neck, liver or kidney cancer.

This chain connects TRBV7-2 to TRBJ2-3, with TRBD2 identical over 9 bases. V dropped 8 bases and J dropped 8; count of bases not matched to a gene: 11. This CDR3 is built from 14 residues. Looked up from germline, CDR1 is SGHTA and CDR2 is FQGNSA. Written as DNA, the CDR3 is TGTGCCAGCCGCCAGCGGGGGGCTGGGGTTACGCAGTATTTT. This gives the protein CASRQRGAGVTQYF.

The chain recombines TRBV4-1 with TRBJ1-1, with a tentative D call TRBD1 (5 bases). This CDR3 has 16 residues. Deletions cut 6 bases from V and 0 bases from J, with 17 bases between. CDR1 MGHRA and CDR2 YSYEKL come from the germline V gene. The CDR3 DNA is TGCGCCAGCAGACAGATTTCAGACAGACTGAACACTGAAGCTTTCTTT. Protein product: CASRQISDRLNTEAFF.

The chain carries TRBV6-1 and TRBJ2-5; D is unresolved. The CDR3 has 12 amino acids. V was pared by 5 bases and J by 4 bases, with 8 bases between. CDR1 and CDR2 (germline): MNHNS, SASEGT. CDR3 region: CASSNYRETQYF. The CDR3, as DNA: TGTGCCAGCAGTAATTACAGAGAGACCCAGTACTTC.

V and J are TRBV7-2 and TRBJ1-2, with D uncertain. V was clipped by 1 base and J by 2 bases, with 11 bases between them. The length of the CDR3 is 15 residues. Germline V gene lookup returns CDR1 SGHTA and CDR2 FQGNSA. CDR3 protein: CASSLELGVNYGYTF. DNA for the CDR3: TGTGCCAGCAGCTTAGAACTGGGTGTGAACTATGGCTACACCTTC.

The gene calls are TRBV29-1 and TRBJ1-5; no reliable D call. CDR3 length equals 13 residues. V was shortened by 4 bases and J by 9 bases, with 16 bases between the two germline ends. CDR1 and CDR2 from the germline V gene are SQVTM and ANQGSEA. CDR3 in amino acids: CSVARGPEGPQHF. The DNA of the CDR3 is TGCAGCGTTGCCCGGGGTCCCGAGGGGCCCCAGCATTTT.

The chain is built from TRBV19 and TRBJ1-1; D not resolved. The CDR3 is 15 amino acids. Trimming took 8 bases from V and 3 from J, leaving 19 bases between them. Germline V CDR1 and CDR2: LNHDA, SQIVND (reference sequence). Here the CDR3 DNA reads TGTGCCAGTGGACTTTCGAATCTAGGGCACACTGAAGCTTTCTTT. This translates into CASGLSNLGHTEAFF.

V is TRBV11-2 and J is TRBJ2-1; D call uncertain. CDR3 length: 14 residues. Trimming stripped 4 bases from V and 4 bases from J, with 11 bases between. Germline values: CDR1 SGHAT, CDR2 FQNNGV. CDR3 in amino acids: CASSSGALYNEQFF. The DNA for the CDR3 is TGTGCCAGCAGCTCGGGCGCCCTTTACAATGAGCAGTTCTTC.

In this sample, this clone turned up a few times. The chain recombines TRBV14 with TRBJ2-4, with no clear D. Germline assignment: CDR1 SGHDN and CDR2 FVKESK. The CDR3 runs 14 residues. Trimming removed 0 bases at V and 1 base at J, with 4 bases between. The CDR3 DNA reads TGTGCCAGCAGCCAAGAAGAGGCCAAAAACATTCAGTACTTC. It is translated as CASSQEEAKNIQYF.

This clone was seen only a few times. This chain links TRBV4-1 with TRBJ1-1, with 9 positions matching TRBD1. With V trimmed by 4 bases and J by 3 bases, 15 bases remained unmatched. The CDR3 length is 18 residues. Germline values: CDR1 MGHRA, CDR2 YSYEKL. The CDR3 sequence: CASSPPQTGGRWDTEAFF. The CDR3 DNA sequence: TGCGCCAGCAGCCCCCCACAAACAGGGGGCAGGTGGGACACTGAAGCTTTCTTT.

V and J are TRBV2 and TRBJ2-1, with D possibly being TRBD1 (6 bases). CDR1 SNHLY and CDR2 FYNNEI come from the germline V gene. V gave up 7 bases and J gave up 4 bases, with 11 bases separating them. This CDR3 contains 13 residues. The CDR3 loop reads CASTLDRYNEQFF. The CDR3 coding sequence is TGTGCCAGCACCCTGGACAGATACAATGAGCAGTTCTTC.

The rearrangement joins TRBV5-1 to TRBJ1-2, with 8 positions matching TRBD1. This CDR3 is built from 14 residues. Losses at the gene ends were 6 bases for V and 1 base for J; bases not matched to a gene: 5. Per the germline V gene, CDR1 is SGHRS and CDR2 is YFSETQ. The CDR3 reads CASTEDRGNYGYTF. CDR3 DNA sequence: TGCGCCAGCACCGAAGACAGGGGTAACTATGGCTACACCTTC.

Only a few counts were recorded for this clone. The chain couples TRBV4-1 to TRBJ1-2; D perhaps matches TRBD1 (5 bases). The CDR3 has 13 amino acids. Trimming removed 4 bases from V and 7 bases from J, with 13 bases in between. The germline V gene encodes CDR1 MGHRA and CDR2 YSYEKL. The CDR3 DNA follows: TGCGCCAGCAGCCGGGACTTGGGGAGTGGCTACACCTTC. Translated, it gives CASSRDLGSGYTF.

The chain couples TRBV27 to TRBJ1-1, with TRBD1 matching over 10 bases. CDR3 length: 16 residues. CDR1 and CDR2 (germline): MNHEY, SMNVEV (reference sequence). V dropped 3 bases and J dropped 1; count of bases not matched to a gene: 5. CDR3 nucleotide sequence: TGTGCCAGCAGTTTCCGGACAGGGGGACGGAACACTGAAGCTTTCTTT. Translating gives CASSFRTGGRNTEAFF.

The chain links TRBV5-1 to TRBJ1-1; D call uncertain. CDR1 is SGHRS and CDR2 is YFSETQ in the germline V gene. The length of the CDR3 is 14 residues. V lost 0 bases to trimming and J lost 3 bases, with 9 bases between them. The CDR3 spells CASSLVLRDTEAFF. The CDR3 bases are TGCGCCAGCAGCTTGGTCCTTCGGGACACTGAAGCTTTCTTT.

This sequence joins TRBV5-1 and TRBJ2-1; 14 nucleotides agree with TRBD2. The CDR3 runs 19 residues. The junction had 12 bases not matched to a gene; V was cut back by 2 bases and J by 5 bases. In germline, CDR1 is SGHRS, CDR2 YFSETQ. CDR3 sequence (DNA): TGCGCCAGCAGCTTACGGACTAGCGGGGGGCTCTCTCTGGACAATGAGCAGTTCTTC. Amino acid sequence: CASSLRTSGGLSLDNEQFF.

This chain links TRBV4-3 with TRBJ1-6, with D unclear. CDR3 length: 18 amino acids. Germline-derived CDR1 and CDR2 are LGHNA and YSLEER. V shed 0 bases and J shed 0 bases, with 12 bases lying between them. The DNA for the CDR3 is TGCGCCAGCAGCCAAGATCCCGGAAGGAGCTCCTATAATTCACCCCTCCACTTT. Amino acids: CASSQDPGRSSYNSPLHF.

The sample holds many counts of this clone. The rearrangement joins TRBV5-1 to TRBJ2-7, with D tentatively TRBD1 (5 bases). Germline V gene data show CDR1 as SGHRS and CDR2 as YFSETQ. This CDR3 contains 12 residues. The V gene lost 2 bases and the J gene lost 7 bases, with 10 bases spanning the gap. The chain's CDR3 is CASSLAAGEQYF. DNA for the CDR3: TGCGCCAGCAGCTTAGCCGCAGGGGAGCAGTACTTC.

The chain recombines TRBV7-2 with TRBJ1-2; D possibly corresponds to TRBD1 (5 bases). Trimming pared 1 base from V and 0 bases from J, leaving 18 bases between. This CDR3 contains 18 residues. The V gene's germline CDR1 is SGHTA and CDR2 FQGNSA. Here the CDR3 reads CASSLVFLGRTSNYGYTF. The CDR3 DNA reads as TGTGCCAGCAGCTTAGTATTTTTGGGGAGGACATCTAACTATGGCTACACCTTC.